A selection of T cell receptor beta chains follows, all from one sample in a study of blood T cell repertoires in COVID-19. The assay was immunoSEQ multiplex PCR, and TCRdb's table has in-frame clones only and misses some. The table records about 140,000 clones, under 85% of them present only once. Sequencing input: PBMCs or T cells enriched from blood (not recorded which). All receptors come from a woman younger than 35 who had been exposed to COVID-19. CDR3s include the opening cysteine and the closing phenylalanine or tryptophan. D genes are given only for firm matches. The size of a clone is reported for some rows only, either as once, few or many, or as a class for expanded clones.

j_call d_call cdr3_length clone_size v_call cdr3_aa cdr3_nt
TRBJ1-6 . 15 few TRBV4-1 CASSQESRVNSPLHF TGCGCCAGCAGCCAAGAAAGCAGGGTAAATTCACCCCTCCACTTT
TRBJ1-1 . 12 . TRBV10-3 CAISELATEAFF TGTGCCATCAGTGAACTAGCCACTGAAGCTTTCTTT
TRBJ1-4 TRBD1 15 . TRBV19 CASSNTGTGDEKLFF TGTGCCAGCTCGAATACCGGGACAGGGGATGAAAAACTGTTTTTT
TRBJ1-2 . 13 . TRBV14 CASSLAREGGYTF TGTGCCAGCAGCCTTGCGAGGGAGGGTGGCTACACCTTC
TRBJ2-7 TRBD2 15 . TRBV5-4 CASSPQRGSTYEQYF TGTGCCAGCAGCCCTCAGCGGGGATCGACTTACGAGCAGTACTTC
TRBJ2-1 TRBD2 17 once TRBV2 CASRPSGLRTVYNEQFF TGTGCCAGCAGGCCTAGCGGGCTTCGCACCGTTTACAATGAGCAGTTCTTC
TRBJ2-7 TRBD2 17 . TRBV19 CASSIKPRPREGYEQYF TGTGCCAGTAGTATAAAACCCCGCCCGCGGGAGGGGTACGAGCAGTACTTC
TRBJ2-7 TRBD2 16 . TRBV5-5 CASSPGPSGSLREQYF TGTGCCAGCAGCCCAGGGCCCAGCGGGAGTCTTCGCGAGCAGTACTTC
TRBJ2-6 . 15 . TRBV7-6 CASSTPSAGANVLTF TGTGCCAGCAGCACCCCTAGCGCTGGGGCCAACGTCCTGACTTTC
TRBJ2-1 TRBD2 18 . TRBV7-8 CASSLRSGSGNSYNEQFF TGTGCCAGCAGCTTAAGAAGCGGGAGTGGGAACTCCTACAATGAGCAGTTCTTC
TRBJ2-7 TRBD1 14 few TRBV7-8 CASSKQTGTYEQYF TGTGCCAGCAGCAAACAGACAGGGACCTACGAGCAGTACTTC
TRBJ2-6 . 19 . TRBV11-2 CASSPKGGAGATGANVLTF TGTGCCAGCAGCCCTAAAGGGGGGGCAGGGGCAACTGGGGCCAACGTCCTGACTTTC
TRBJ1-2 . 14 . TRBV6-2/TRBV6-3 CASSYSPLGVGYTF TGTGCCAGCAGTTACTCGCCGCTAGGGGTCGGCTACACCTTC
TRBJ1-2 . 18 . TRBV11-2 CASSSHFRGGHENYGYTF TGTGCCAGCAGCTCGCATTTCCGGGGGGGGCATGAAAACTATGGCTACACCTTC
TRBJ2-7 TRBD2 15 . TRBV6-5 CASTKTSGSSYEQYF TGTGCCAGCACTAAGACTAGCGGGAGCTCCTACGAGCAGTACTTC
TRBJ2-7 TRBD2 15 . TRBV24-1 CATSDSSGTFYEQYF TGTGCCACCAGTGATTCTAGCGGGACGTTCTACGAGCAGTACTTC
TRBJ2-7 TRBD2 14 many TRBV19 CASSRTSVSYEQYF TGTGCCAGTAGTAGGACTAGCGTCTCCTACGAGCAGTACTTC
TRBJ2-7 TRBD1 13 . TRBV7-7 CASSLAAGGEQYF TGTGCCAGCAGCTTAGCGGCAGGGGGTGAGCAGTACTTC
TRBJ1-1 . 14 . TRBV19 CATFSGKLGTEAFF TGTGCCACCTTTTCAGGGAAATTGGGCACTGAAGCTTTCTTT
TRBJ2-1 TRBD1 15 . TRBV7-2 CASSMTGARHNEQFF TGTGCCAGCAGCATGACAGGGGCGCGGCACAATGAGCAGTTCTTC
TRBJ2-3 . 16 . TRBV5-4 CASSLDGPGGTDTQYF TGTGCCAGCAGCTTGGATGGGCCGGGGGGCACAGATACGCAGTATTTT
TRBJ2-1 TRBD2 18 . TRBV4-3 CASSQETGTSGRLGEQFF TGCGCCAGCAGCCAGGAGACCGGGACTAGCGGGAGGTTGGGTGAGCAGTTCTTC
TRBJ2-7 . 13 . TRBV6-5 CASRTGNLDEQYF TGTGCCAGCAGAACGGGAAACCTCGACGAGCAGTACTTC
TRBJ2-3 . 15 . TRBV2 CASKFRTVYTDTQYF TGTGCCAGCAAATTCCGGACAGTTTACACAGATACGCAGTATTTT
TRBJ2-7 TRBD1 15 . TRBV7-9 CASSAQGLSSYEQYF TGTGCCAGCAGCGCACAGGGGCTCAGCTCCTACGAGCAGTACTTC
TRBJ2-1 TRBD2 15 . TRBV5-1 CASSLLLAGGNEQFF TGCGCCAGCAGCTTGTTACTAGCGGGAGGCAATGAGCAGTTCTTC
TRBJ2-7 TRBD1 13 . TRBV30 CAWSRQGAGEQYF TGTGCCTGGAGTCGACAGGGGGCGGGGGAGCAGTACTTC
TRBJ2-7 . 12 once TRBV7-9 CASSAQDYEQYF TGTGCCAGCAGCGCACAGGACTACGAGCAGTACTTC
TRBJ1-2 . 19 . TRBV4-3 CASSQEDGGGHQANYGYTF TGCGCCAGCAGCCAAGAAGACGGTGGAGGCCACCAAGCTAACTATGGCTACACCTTC
TRBJ1-1 . 11 . TRBV12-3/TRBV12-4 CASSFSGEAFF TGTGCCAGCAGTTTTTCGGGAGAAGCTTTCTTT
TRBJ1-1 . 13 . TRBV4-1 CASSPRVNTEAFF TGCGCCAGCAGCCCGAGGGTGAACACTGAAGCTTTCTTT
TRBJ1-1 TRBD1 13 . TRBV5-4 CASGQGLNTEAFF TGTGCCAGCGGACAGGGATTGAACACTGAAGCTTTCTTT
TRBJ2-2 . 14 . TRBV7-8 CASSRASFSGELFF TGTGCCAGCAGCCGAGCTAGTTTCTCCGGGGAGCTGTTTTTT
TRBJ2-5 TRBD1 13 . TRBV3-1/TRBV3-2 CASSQTGTGAQYF TGTGCCAGCAGCCAAACCGGGACAGGGGCCCAGTACTTC
TRBJ1-2 . 13 . TRBV19 CATRRGIFYGYTF TGTGCCACCCGTCGGGGTATCTTCTATGGCTACACCTTC
TRBJ1-1 TRBD1 14 . TRBV10-2 CASGTGGVNTEAFF TGCGCCAGCGGCACAGGGGGAGTGAACACTGAAGCTTTCTTT